The 17 T cell receptor beta chains below come from one sample, sequenced in a study of blood T cell repertoires in COVID-19. Produced via immunoSEQ multiplex PCR; TCRdb's table is partial and in-frame only. The sample comprises 150,000 to 160,000 clones, 85% to 90% of which are singletons, and around 14% rests with the top ten. The specimen was peripheral blood. Source of these receptors: a woman aged 35 to 49 with acute or convalescent COVID-19.

This clone was detected once. This chain uses TRBV6-5 with TRBJ2-2, with 8 bases lining up with TRBD2. J gave up 5 bases and V 7 bases, and 6 bases lay outside the gene matches. This CDR3 region has 14 residues. Germline V gene sequence: CDR1 MNHEY, CDR2 SVGAGI. CDR3 amino acids: CASTSGGGTGELFF. The CDR3 nucleotides are TGTGCCAGCACGAGCGGGGGCGGGACCGGGGAGCTGTTTTTT.

The chain carries TRBV11-2 and TRBJ1-4, with D perhaps TRBD1 (5 bases). CDR3 length: 18 amino acids. Looked up from germline, CDR1 is SGHAT and CDR2 is FQNNGV. The V and J ends lost 8 bases and 7 bases respectively, with 29 bases between them. CDR3 protein: CASRITWGSLRGGEKLFF. For the CDR3, the DNA is TGTGCCAGCCGGATTACGTGGGGCAGCCTTCGGGGGGGTGAAAAACTGTTTTTT.

The chain joins TRBV4-1 to TRBJ2-3; D is possibly TRBD1 (6 bases). Germline lookup yields CDR1 MGHRA and CDR2 YSYEKL. The CDR3 sequence is 14 residues long. V was trimmed by 0 bases and J by 6 bases, leaving 10 bases between them. This CDR3 reads CASSQEKGGDTQYF. DNA for the CDR3: TGCGCCAGCAGCCAAGAAAAAGGGGGTGATACGCAGTATTTT.

The chain employs TRBV18 and TRBJ1-5; a weak D match, TRBD1 (6 bases). The CDR3 contains 16 residues. Germline V CDR1 and CDR2: KGHSH, LQKENI. V was trimmed by 2 bases and J by 2 bases, leaving 13 bases between them. CDR3 region: CASSPREGGGNQPQHF. The CDR3 nucleotides read TGTGCCAGCTCACCAAGGGAAGGGGGAGGCAATCAGCCCCAGCATTTT. The whole variable domain, remainder taken from reference TRBV18 and TRBJ1-5, is NAGVMQNPRHLVRRRGQEARLRCSPMKGHSHVYWYRQLPEEGLKFMVYLQKENIIDESGMPKERFSAEFPKEGPSILRIQQVVRGDSAAYFCASSPREGGGNQPQHFGDGTRLSIL.

The gene calls are TRBV30 and TRBJ2-2; 8 bases agree with TRBD1. The CDR3 consists of 16 residues. The V gene end was trimmed by 1 base and the J gene end by 0 bases; junction bases not matched to a gene: 4. In germline, CDR1 is GTSNPN, CDR2 SVGIG (reference sequence). In nucleotides, the CDR3 is TGTGCCTGGAGTGCCGGGGACAGGTCGAACACCGGGGAGCTGTTTTTT. Protein sequence: CAWSAGDRSNTGELFF.

The J gene is TRBJ2-2, the V gene TRBV9; 8 bases line up with TRBD1. The germline V gene encodes CDR1 SGDLS and CDR2 YYNGEE. V gave up 3 bases and J gave up 3 bases; unmatched junction bases: 4. This CDR3 contains 15 residues. CDR3: CASSGRGRDTGELFF. As DNA, the CDR3 is TGTGCCAGCAGCGGCAGGGGGCGCGACACCGGGGAGCTGTTTTTT.

The rearrangement joins TRBV7-6 to TRBJ2-3; 8 bases are shared with TRBD2. Germline assignment: CDR1 SGHVS and CDR2 FNYEAQ. CDR3 length: 17 amino acids. Losses at the gene ends were 4 bases for V and 0 bases for J; bases not matched to a gene: 9. The CDR3 loop is CASSYSAGGSSTDTQYF. The CDR3, as DNA: TGTGCCAGCAGCTACTCGGCGGGGGGTTCTAGCACAGATACGCAGTATTTT.

V gene TRBV28 combines with J gene TRBJ1-1; 7 bases align to TRBD1. There are 16 residues in the CDR3. Germline-derived CDR1 and CDR2 are MDHEN and SYDVKM. V lost 8 bases, J lost 2 bases, and 14 bases stayed unmatched. The CDR3 DNA follows: TGTGCCAGCGGAGTAGGGACAGAACAAATAAACACTGAAGCTTTCTTT. This translates into CASGVGTEQINTEAFF. The full variable domain, with the rest looked up from reference TRBV28 and TRBJ1-1, is DVKVTQSSRYLVKRTGEKVFLECVQDMDHENMFWYRQDPGLGLRLIYFSYDVKMKEKGDIPEGYSVSREKKERFSLILESASTNQTSMYLCASGVGTEQINTEAFFGQGTRLTVV.

This clone appeared once. This chain links TRBV30 with TRBJ2-2, with 10 positions matching TRBD2. Germline V gene sequence: CDR1 GTSNPN, CDR2 SVGIG (reference sequence). V was pared by 0 bases and J by 1 base, with 11 bases of the junction left unmatched. CDR3 length equals 19 residues. As DNA, the CDR3 is TGTGCCTGGAGTGTACCCCTAAGCGGGAGGGCCTTGAACACCGGGGAGCTGTTTTTT. Translating gives CAWSVPLSGRALNTGELFF.

V usage is TRBV27 and J usage is TRBJ2-1; 12 bases align to TRBD1. V lost 4 bases and J lost 7; bases outside the gene matches: 5. CDR1 MNHEY and CDR2 SMNVEV come from the germline V gene (reference sequence). The CDR3 loop spans 15 amino acids. CDR3 in DNA: TGTGCCAGCAGTTCCGGGACAGGGGGCTGGAATGAGCAGTTCTTC. Protein: CASSSGTGGWNEQFF.

This chain joins TRBV21-1 and TRBJ2-7; the D call in the table, TRBD2, was not verified against the DNA. TRBV21-1 is labeled a pseudogene. The CDR3 consists of 13 residues. The CDR3: CASSPEVQDEQYF. CDR3 sequence (DNA): TGTGCCAGCAGCCCGGAGGTGCAGGACGAGCAGTACTTC.

The gene calls are TRBV7-2 and TRBJ2-3; 7 nucleotides match TRBD2. V dropped 3 bases and J dropped 0; count of bases not matched to a gene: 6. The CDR3 loop spans 16 amino acids. Germline V lookup: CDR1 SGHTA, CDR2 FQGNSA. The CDR3 sequence: CASSFPSGSSTDTQYF. In DNA form, the CDR3 reads TGTGCCAGCAGCTTCCCTAGCGGTTCTAGCACAGATACGCAGTATTTT.

This clone was observed a single time. The rearrangement joins TRBV12-3 or TRBV12-4 to TRBJ1-3; D unclear. The CDR3 runs 12 residues. The ends were cut back, 6 bases at V and 7 bases at J, with 10 bases in the middle. The CDR3 coding sequence is TGTGCCAGCAGCTTACCGGGTAACACCATATATTTT. Its protein is CASSLPGNTIYF.

The chain combines TRBV7-8 with TRBJ1-3, with a possible D match to TRBD1 (6 bases). V dropped 5 bases and J dropped 4 bases, with 12 bases sitting between them. This CDR3 has 14 residues. CDR1 SGHVS and CDR2 FQNEAQ come from the germline V gene. Written as DNA, the CDR3 is TGTGCCAGCAGCCTAACAGGGTTAGGAAACACCATATATTTT. Translating gives CASSLTGLGNTIYF.

The V gene is TRBV7-9, the J gene TRBJ2-5, with 11 bases lining up with TRBD2. Trimming removed 5 bases from V and 2 bases from J; junction bases left unmatched: 10. The CDR3 has 17 amino acids. The V gene's germline CDR1 is SEHNR and CDR2 FQNEAQ (reference sequence). CDR3 region: CASSAALTSGIQETQYF. CDR3 coding DNA: TGTGCCAGCAGCGCTGCGCTGACTAGCGGGATTCAAGAGACCCAGTACTTC.

This clone was seen once. The chain combines TRBV20-1 with TRBJ2-3; TRBD2 matches 10 bases. Germline CDR1 and CDR2: DFQATT and SNEGSKA (reference sequence). This CDR3 is built from 16 residues. With V trimmed by 3 bases and J by 2 bases, 8 bases remained unmatched. The CDR3 DNA reads TGCAGTGCTAGTACGGTGACTAGCGGGTACACAGATACGCAGTATTTT. Translation gives CSASTVTSGYTDTQYF.

V usage is TRBV15 and J usage is TRBJ2-1; perhaps TRBD2 as D (5 bases). There are 13 residues in the CDR3. Germline V gene lookup returns CDR1 LNHNV and CDR2 YYDKDF (reference sequence). V lost 8 bases and J 3 bases, leaving 11 bases between the germline ends. The CDR3 is CATGGESYNEQFF. CDR3 DNA: TGTGCCACCGGAGGTGAAAGCTACAATGAGCAGTTCTTC.